Listed below are T cell receptor beta chains from one sample, sequenced in a study of breast tumors, draining lymph nodes, adjacent tissues. MiXCR, applied by TCRdb to the multiplex PCR reads, yields one record per CDR3 protein. The sample consists of approximately 250,000 distinct CDR3 sequences, less than 35% of them appearing once. Sequencing input: axillary lymph node tissue. The receptors stem from a female donor with breast cancer. Some clones in this sample may be carry-over from other donors' samples. Both conserved end residues are part of each CDR3. A D gene is named only where the DNA matches it firmly. Size is omitted from some rows. Given values are once, few, many or a class for expanded clones.

abundance: -
d_gene: TRBD2
v_gene: TRBV29-1
j_gene: TRBJ2-3
CDR3aa: CSATSGGGTDTQYF
CDR3nt: TGCAGCGCTACTAGCGGGGGGGGCACAGATACGCAGTATTTT

abundance: few
d_gene: -
v_gene: TRBV5-5
j_gene: TRBJ2-1
CDR3aa: CASSLVLAGEQFF
CDR3nt: TGTGCCAGCAGCTTGGTGCTGGCAGGGGAGCAGTTCTTC

abundance: -
d_gene: -
v_gene: TRBV4-1
j_gene: TRBJ1-3
CDR3aa: CASSQGGAGGAGNTIYF
CDR3nt: TGCGCCAGCAGCCAAGGAGGGGCGGGAGGGGCTGGAAACACCATATATTTT

abundance: many
d_gene: -
v_gene: TRBV19
j_gene: TRBJ1-3
CDR3aa: CASSRRQASGNTIYF
CDR3nt: TGTGCCAGTAGCCGCAGACAAGCCTCTGGAAACACCATATATTTT

abundance: few
d_gene: -
v_gene: TRBV27
j_gene: TRBJ2-2
CDR3aa: CASSEAGNTGELFF
CDR3nt: TGTGCCAGCAGTGAGGCCGGGAACACCGGGGAGCTGTTTTTT

abundance: -
d_gene: -
v_gene: TRBV24-1
j_gene: TRBJ2-3
CDR3aa: CAKDTQYF
CDR3nt: TGTGCCAAAGATACGCAGTATTTT

abundance: -
d_gene: TRBD2
v_gene: TRBV7-6
j_gene: TRBJ2-7
CDR3aa: CASSLGSGANTGELYF
CDR3nt: TGTGCCAGCAGCTTAGGGAGCGGGGCGAACACCGGGGAGCTGTACTTC

abundance: -
d_gene: -
v_gene: TRBV20-1
j_gene: TRBJ1-4
CDR3aa: CSAYPSGRGEKLFF
CDR3nt: TGCAGTGCCTATCCGTCCGGACGCGGTGAAAAACTGTTTTTT

abundance: once
d_gene: TRBD1
v_gene: TRBV4-2
j_gene: TRBJ2-2
CDR3aa: CASRRTGTGELFF
CDR3nt: TGTGCCAGCAGAAGGACAGGGACCGGGGAGCTGTTTTTT

abundance: -
d_gene: -
v_gene: TRBV2
j_gene: TRBJ1-1
CDR3aa: CASSEIGATEAFF
CDR3nt: TGTGCCAGCAGTGAGATAGGGGCCACTGAAGCTTTCTTT

abundance: many
d_gene: -
v_gene: TRBV6-6
j_gene: TRBJ1-3
CDR3aa: CASSYSVSGNTIYF
CDR3nt: TGTGCCAGCAGTTACTCGGTCTCTGGAAACACCATATATTTT

abundance: -
d_gene: -
v_gene: TRBV15
j_gene: TRBJ1-2
CDR3aa: CATSRDIDYGYTF
CDR3nt: TGTGCCACCAGCAGAGATATCGACTATGGCTACACCTTC

abundance: once
d_gene: TRBD2
v_gene: TRBV29-1
j_gene: TRBJ2-1
CDR3aa: CSVEETSSGRRGEQFF
CDR3nt: TGCAGCGTTGAGGAGACATCCAGCGGGAGACGGGGCGAGCAGTTCTTC

abundance: many
d_gene: -
v_gene: TRBV24-1
j_gene: TRBJ2-2
CDR3aa: CATSDVRGRTGELFF
CDR3nt: TGTGCCACCAGTGATGTCAGGGGACGGACCGGGGAGCTGTTTTTT

abundance: many
d_gene: -
v_gene: TRBV5-8
j_gene: TRBJ1-2
CDR3aa: CASSLDSDLYGYTF
CDR3nt: TGTGCCAGCAGCTTGGACAGTGACCTCTATGGCTACACCTTC

abundance: -
d_gene: TRBD2
v_gene: TRBV20-1
j_gene: TRBJ2-7
CDR3aa: CSADLGLAGGEQYF
CDR3nt: TGCAGTGCTGACCTGGGGCTAGCGGGAGGGGAGCAGTACTTC

abundance: -
d_gene: -
v_gene: TRBV19
j_gene: TRBJ1-1
CDR3aa: CATSRQIGTEAFF
CDR3nt: TGTGCCACCTCCCGACAGATAGGCACTGAAGCTTTCTTT

abundance: -
d_gene: -
v_gene: TRBV19
j_gene: TRBJ1-5
CDR3aa: CASSIGVSPRPGIETQHF
CDR3nt: TGTGCCAGTAGTATTGGGGTGTCCCCAAGGCCGGGCATAGAGACCCAGCATTTT

abundance: few
d_gene: TRBD2
v_gene: TRBV5-1
j_gene: TRBJ2-1
CDR3aa: CASSLYSGSSYNEQFF
CDR3nt: TGCGCCAGCAGCTTATATAGCGGGAGCTCCTACAATGAGCAGTTCTTC

abundance: many
d_gene: -
v_gene: TRBV3-1
j_gene: TRBJ2-6
CDR3aa: CASSTTGSGANVLTF
CDR3nt: TGTGCCAGCAGTACGACAGGTTCCGGGGCCAACGTCCTGACTTTC

abundance: -
d_gene: -
v_gene: TRBV5-6
j_gene: TRBJ2-2
CDR3aa: CASSLVAATNTGELFF
CDR3nt: TGTGCCAGCAGCTTGGTCGCAGCAACGAACACCGGGGAGCTGTTTTTT

abundance: many
d_gene: TRBD1
v_gene: TRBV5-1
j_gene: TRBJ2-3
CDR3aa: CASSWGTGRNTDTQYF
CDR3nt: TGCGCCAGCAGCTGGGGGACAGGGAGAAACACAGATACGCAGTATTTT